This T cell receptor beta chain comes out of a study of patients and donors after allogeneic stem cell transplantation. One entry per CDR3 protein results from TCRdb running MiXCR on the RT-PCR reads. There are about 150,000 distinct CDR3 sequences in the sample; over 35% occur only once, and 50% to 65% lies in the top ten. Deletions cut 4 bases from V and 5 bases from J, with 21 bases between. The germline gives CDR1 SGHRS, CDR2 YFSETQ. This CDR3 region has 16 residues. This clonotype has only a few counts. Sequencing was done on a sample of blood, either unsorted or a sorted T cell fraction (not recorded which). The sequence derives from a human donor who was either an allogeneic HSCT recipient or a stem cell or donor lymphocyte infusion donor (not recorded which). It is not recorded whose cells these are; they may come from a transplant donor. The chain couples TRBV5-1 to TRBJ2-5; D gene ambiguous. Written as DNA, the CDR3 is TGCGCCAGCAGCCCCATTACGGCGTTGTCTCGGGAGACCCAGTACTTC. It yields the protein CASSPITALSRETQYF.